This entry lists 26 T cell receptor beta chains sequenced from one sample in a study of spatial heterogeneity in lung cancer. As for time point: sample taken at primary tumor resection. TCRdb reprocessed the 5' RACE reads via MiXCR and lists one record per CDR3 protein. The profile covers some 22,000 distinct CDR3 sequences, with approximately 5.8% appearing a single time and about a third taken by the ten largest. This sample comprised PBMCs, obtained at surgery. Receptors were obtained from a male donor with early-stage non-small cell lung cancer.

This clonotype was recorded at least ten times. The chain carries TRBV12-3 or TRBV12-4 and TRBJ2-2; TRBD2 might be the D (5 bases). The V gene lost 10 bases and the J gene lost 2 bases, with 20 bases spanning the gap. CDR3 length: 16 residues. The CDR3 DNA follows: TGTGCCACCGCCAGGAGGATTCCCATAAACACCGGGGAGCTGTTTTTT. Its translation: CATARRIPINTGELFF.

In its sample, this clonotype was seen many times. In nucleotides, the CDR3 is TGTGCCAGCAGAACTCCTACGGGGGGCGTAGGCGAGCAGTACTTC. This codes for CASRTPTGGVGEQYF. J is TRBJ2-7 and V is TRBV27; possibly TRBD2 for D (7 bases). Trimming left V 6 bases short and J 6 bases short, with 21 bases between. CDR1 and CDR2 (germline): MNHEY, SMNVEV (reference sequence). The CDR3 contains 15 residues.

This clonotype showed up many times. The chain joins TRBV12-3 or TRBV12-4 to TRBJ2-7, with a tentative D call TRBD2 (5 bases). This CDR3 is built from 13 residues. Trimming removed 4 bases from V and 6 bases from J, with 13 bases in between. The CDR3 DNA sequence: TGTGCCAGCAGTTATGAGATTGCGGGCGAGCAGTACTTC. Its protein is CASSYEIAGEQYF.

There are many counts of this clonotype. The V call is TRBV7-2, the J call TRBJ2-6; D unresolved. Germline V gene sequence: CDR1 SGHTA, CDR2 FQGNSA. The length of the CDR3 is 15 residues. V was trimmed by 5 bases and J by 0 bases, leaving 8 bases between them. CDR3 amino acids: CASSPQVSGANVLTF. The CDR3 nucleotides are TGTGCCAGCAGCCCCCAAGTCTCTGGGGCCAACGTCCTGACTTTC.

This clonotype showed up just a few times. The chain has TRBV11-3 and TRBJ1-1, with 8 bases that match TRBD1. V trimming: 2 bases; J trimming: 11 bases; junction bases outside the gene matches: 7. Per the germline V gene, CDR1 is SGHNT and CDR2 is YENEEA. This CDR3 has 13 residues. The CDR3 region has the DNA TGTGCCAGCAGCTTATCCCTGACAGGGGTGGCTTTCTTT. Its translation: CASSLSLTGVAFF.

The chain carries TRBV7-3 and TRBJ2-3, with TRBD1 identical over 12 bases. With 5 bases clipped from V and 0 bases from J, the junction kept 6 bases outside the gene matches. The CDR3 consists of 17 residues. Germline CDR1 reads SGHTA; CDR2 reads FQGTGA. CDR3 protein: CASSTGQGAASTDTQYF. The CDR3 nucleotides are TGTGCCAGCAGCACGGGACAGGGGGCCGCTAGCACAGATACGCAGTATTTT. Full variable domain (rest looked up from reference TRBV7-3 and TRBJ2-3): GAGVSQTPSNKVTEKGKYVELRCDPISGHTALYWYRQSLGQGPEFLIYFQGTGAADDSGLPNDRFFAVRPEGSVSTLKIQRTERGDSAVYLCASSTGQGAASTDTQYFGPGTRLTVL.

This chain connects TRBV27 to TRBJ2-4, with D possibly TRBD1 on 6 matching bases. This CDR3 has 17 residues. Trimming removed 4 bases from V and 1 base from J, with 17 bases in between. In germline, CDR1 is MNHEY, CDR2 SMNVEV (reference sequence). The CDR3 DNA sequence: TGTGCCAGCAGTTCCCGCCCCTACAGGGAGGCCAAAAACATTCAGTACTTC. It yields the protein CASSSRPYREAKNIQYF.

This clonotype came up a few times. CDR3 residues: CASSQGRLTGTSTDTQYF. CDR3 nucleotide sequence: TGTGCCAGCAGCCAAGGACGGCTGACCGGGACTAGCACAGATACGCAGTATTTT. The rearrangement joins TRBV4-2 to TRBJ2-3; D perhaps matches TRBD2 (6 bases). The length of the CDR3 is 18 residues. V lost 1 base, J lost 0 bases, and 17 bases lay in between. From germline, CDR1 is LGHNA and CDR2 YNFKEQ.

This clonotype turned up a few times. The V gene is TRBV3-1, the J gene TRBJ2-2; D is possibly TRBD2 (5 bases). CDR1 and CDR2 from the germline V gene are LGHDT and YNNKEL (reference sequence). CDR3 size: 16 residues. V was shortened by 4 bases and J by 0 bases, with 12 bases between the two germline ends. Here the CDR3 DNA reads TGTGCCAGCAGCCCTTGGACTCCCGCGAACACCGGGGAGCTGTTTTTT. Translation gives CASSPWTPANTGELFF. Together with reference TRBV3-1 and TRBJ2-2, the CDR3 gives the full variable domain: DTAVSQTPKYLVTQMGNDKSIKCEQNLGHDTMYWYKQDSKKFLKIMFSYNNKELIINETVPNRFSPKSPDKAHLNLHINSLELGDSAVYFCASSPWTPANTGELFFGEGSRLTVL.

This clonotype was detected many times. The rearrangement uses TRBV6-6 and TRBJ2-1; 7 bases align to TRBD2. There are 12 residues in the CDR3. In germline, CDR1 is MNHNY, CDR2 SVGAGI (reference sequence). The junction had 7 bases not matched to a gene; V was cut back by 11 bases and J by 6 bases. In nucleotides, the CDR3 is TGTGCCGCGGGGGACTTTCTCAATGAGCAGTTCTTC. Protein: CAAGDFLNEQFF.

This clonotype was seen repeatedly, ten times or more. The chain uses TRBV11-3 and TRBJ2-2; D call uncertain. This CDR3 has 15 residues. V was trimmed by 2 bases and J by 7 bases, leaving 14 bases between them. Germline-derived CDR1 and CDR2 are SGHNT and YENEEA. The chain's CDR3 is CASSLRHASSGELFF. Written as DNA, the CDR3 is TGTGCCAGCAGCTTAAGACACGCCAGCAGCGGGGAGCTGTTTTTT. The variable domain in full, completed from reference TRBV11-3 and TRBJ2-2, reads EAGVVQSPRYKIIEKKQPVAFWCNPISGHNTLYWYLQNLGQGPELLIRYENEEAVDDSQLPKDRFSAERLKGVDSTLKIQPAELGDSAVYLCASSLRHASSGELFFGEGSRLTVL.

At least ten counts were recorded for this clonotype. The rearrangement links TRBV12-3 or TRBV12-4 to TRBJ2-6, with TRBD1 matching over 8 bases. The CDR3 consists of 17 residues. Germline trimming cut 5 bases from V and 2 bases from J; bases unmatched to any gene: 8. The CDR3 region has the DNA TGTGCCAGCAGTCCCGGACAGGGAAAGACTGGGGCCAACGTCCTGACTTTC. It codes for CASSPGQGKTGANVLTF.

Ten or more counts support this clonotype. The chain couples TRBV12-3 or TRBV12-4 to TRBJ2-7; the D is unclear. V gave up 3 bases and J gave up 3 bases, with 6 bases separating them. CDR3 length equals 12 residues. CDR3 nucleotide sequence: TGTGCCAGCAGTTTTGGCCTCTACGAGCAGTACTTC. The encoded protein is CASSFGLYEQYF.

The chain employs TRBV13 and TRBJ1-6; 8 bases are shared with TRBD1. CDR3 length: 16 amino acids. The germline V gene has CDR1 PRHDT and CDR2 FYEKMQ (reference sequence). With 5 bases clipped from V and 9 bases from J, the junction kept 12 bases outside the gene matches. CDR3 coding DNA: TGTGCCAGCAGCCCAAGACCTCGGACAGGGAGTTCACCCCTCCACTTT. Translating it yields CASSPRPRTGSSPLHF.

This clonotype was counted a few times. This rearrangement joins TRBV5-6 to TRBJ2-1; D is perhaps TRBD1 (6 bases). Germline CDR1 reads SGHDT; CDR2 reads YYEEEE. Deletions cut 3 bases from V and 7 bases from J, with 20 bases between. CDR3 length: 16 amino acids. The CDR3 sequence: CASSSLPGQILNEQFF. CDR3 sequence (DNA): TGTGCCAGCAGCTCCTTACCGGGACAAATCCTTAATGAGCAGTTCTTC.

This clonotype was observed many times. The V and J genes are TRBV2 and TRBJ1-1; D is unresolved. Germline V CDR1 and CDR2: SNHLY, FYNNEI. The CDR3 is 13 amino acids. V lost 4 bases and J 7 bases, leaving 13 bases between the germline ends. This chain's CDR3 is CASSVDFAGEAFF. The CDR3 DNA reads TGTGCCAGCAGTGTGGACTTCGCGGGTGAAGCTTTCTTT.

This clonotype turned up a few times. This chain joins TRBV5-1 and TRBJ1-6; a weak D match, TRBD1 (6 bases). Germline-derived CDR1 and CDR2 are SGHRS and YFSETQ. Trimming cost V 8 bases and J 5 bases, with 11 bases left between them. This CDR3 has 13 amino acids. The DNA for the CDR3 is TGCGCCAGTCGGACAGACGATAATTCACCCCTCCACTTT. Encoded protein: CASRTDDNSPLHF.

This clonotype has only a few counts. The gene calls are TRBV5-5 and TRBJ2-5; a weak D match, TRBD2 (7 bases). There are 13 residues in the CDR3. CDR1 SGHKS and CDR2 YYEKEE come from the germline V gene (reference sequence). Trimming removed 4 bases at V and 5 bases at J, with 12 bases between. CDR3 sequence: CASSLGGAETQYF. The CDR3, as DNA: TGTGCCAGCAGCCTTGGGGGGGCGGAGACCCAGTACTTC. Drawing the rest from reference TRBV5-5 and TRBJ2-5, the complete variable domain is DAGVTQSPTHLIKTRGQQVTLRCSPISGHKSVSWYQQVLGQGPQFIFQYYEKEERGRGNFPDRFSARQFPNYSSELNVNALLLGDSALYLCASSLGGAETQYFGPGTRLLVL.

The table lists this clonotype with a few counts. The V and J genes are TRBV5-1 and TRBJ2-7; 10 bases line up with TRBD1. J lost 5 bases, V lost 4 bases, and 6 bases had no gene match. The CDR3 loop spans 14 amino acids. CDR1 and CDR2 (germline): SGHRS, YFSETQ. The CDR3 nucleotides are TGCGCCAGCAGCGTCACCGGGACAGGGGACGAGCAGTACTTC. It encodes CASSVTGTGDEQYF.

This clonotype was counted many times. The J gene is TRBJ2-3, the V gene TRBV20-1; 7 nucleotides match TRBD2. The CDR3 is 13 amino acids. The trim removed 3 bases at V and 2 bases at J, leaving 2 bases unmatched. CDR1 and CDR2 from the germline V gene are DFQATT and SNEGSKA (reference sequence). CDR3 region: CSASGGVTDTQYF. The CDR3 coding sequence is TGCAGTGCTAGTGGGGGGGTCACAGATACGCAGTATTTT.

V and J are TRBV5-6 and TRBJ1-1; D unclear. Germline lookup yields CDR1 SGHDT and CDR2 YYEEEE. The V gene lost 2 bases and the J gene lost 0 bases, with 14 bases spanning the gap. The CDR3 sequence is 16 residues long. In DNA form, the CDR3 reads TGTGCCAGCAGCTTAGGCCAGGCAATTATGAACACTGAAGCTTTCTTT. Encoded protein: CASSLGQAIMNTEAFF.

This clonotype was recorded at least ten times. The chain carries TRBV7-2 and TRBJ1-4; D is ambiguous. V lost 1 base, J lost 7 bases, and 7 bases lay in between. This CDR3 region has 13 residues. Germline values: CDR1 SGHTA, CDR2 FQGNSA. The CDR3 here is CASSLVGREKLFF. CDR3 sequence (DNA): TGTGCCAGCAGCTTAGTTGGACGTGAAAAACTGTTTTTT.

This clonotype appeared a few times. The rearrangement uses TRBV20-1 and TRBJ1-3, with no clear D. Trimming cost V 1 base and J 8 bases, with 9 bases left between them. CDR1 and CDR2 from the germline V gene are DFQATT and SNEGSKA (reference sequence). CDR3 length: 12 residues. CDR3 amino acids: CSARGPDDTIYF. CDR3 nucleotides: TGCAGTGCTAGAGGCCCAGACGACACCATATATTTT.

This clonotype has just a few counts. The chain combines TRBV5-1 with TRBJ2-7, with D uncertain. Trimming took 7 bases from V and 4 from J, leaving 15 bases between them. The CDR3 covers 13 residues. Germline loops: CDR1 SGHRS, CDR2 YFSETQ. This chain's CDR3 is CASRVGSTYEQYF. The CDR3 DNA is TGCGCCAGCCGGGTAGGCTCAACGTACGAGCAGTACTTC.

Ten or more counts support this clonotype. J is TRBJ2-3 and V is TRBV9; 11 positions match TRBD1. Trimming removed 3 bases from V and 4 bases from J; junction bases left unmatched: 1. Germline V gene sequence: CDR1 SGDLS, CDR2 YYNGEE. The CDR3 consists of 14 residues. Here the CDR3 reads CASSGDRGADTQYF. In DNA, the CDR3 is TGTGCCAGCAGCGGGGACAGGGGGGCAGATACGCAGTATTTT.

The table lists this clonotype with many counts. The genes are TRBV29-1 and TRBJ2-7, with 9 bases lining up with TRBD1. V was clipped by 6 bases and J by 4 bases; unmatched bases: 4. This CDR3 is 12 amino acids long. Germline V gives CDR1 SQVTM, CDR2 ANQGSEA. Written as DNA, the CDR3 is TGCAGCGTGGGAGGACAGGGGTACGAGCAGTACTTC. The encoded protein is CSVGGQGYEQYF.